This T cell receptor beta chain was found in a study of cytomegalovirus exposure and HLA in healthy donors. As to this clone: No antigen is known for it.

Vbeta (60) and Jbeta (13) primers were used in the PCR. TCRdb's table, derived via immunoSEQ multiplex PCR, lists solely in-frame clones and lacks some. Of around 100,000 clones listed, 81% are singletons. CDR1 and CDR2 from the germline V gene are MNHEY and SVGAGI. V was trimmed by 2 bases and J by 6 bases, leaving 12 bases between them. This CDR3 has 14 amino acids. Study results and caveats: TCR beta V- and J-gene trimming was later associated with a missense DCLRE1C variant.

The chain links TRBV6-5 to TRBJ2-3; D is ambiguous. The sequence derives from a woman in her seventies in good health and CMV-seropositive. The sequenced material came from PBMCs. CDR3 loop: CASSYARFLDTQYF. The CDR3, as DNA: TGTGCCAGCAGTTACGCCAGGTTCCTCGATACGCAGTATTTT.